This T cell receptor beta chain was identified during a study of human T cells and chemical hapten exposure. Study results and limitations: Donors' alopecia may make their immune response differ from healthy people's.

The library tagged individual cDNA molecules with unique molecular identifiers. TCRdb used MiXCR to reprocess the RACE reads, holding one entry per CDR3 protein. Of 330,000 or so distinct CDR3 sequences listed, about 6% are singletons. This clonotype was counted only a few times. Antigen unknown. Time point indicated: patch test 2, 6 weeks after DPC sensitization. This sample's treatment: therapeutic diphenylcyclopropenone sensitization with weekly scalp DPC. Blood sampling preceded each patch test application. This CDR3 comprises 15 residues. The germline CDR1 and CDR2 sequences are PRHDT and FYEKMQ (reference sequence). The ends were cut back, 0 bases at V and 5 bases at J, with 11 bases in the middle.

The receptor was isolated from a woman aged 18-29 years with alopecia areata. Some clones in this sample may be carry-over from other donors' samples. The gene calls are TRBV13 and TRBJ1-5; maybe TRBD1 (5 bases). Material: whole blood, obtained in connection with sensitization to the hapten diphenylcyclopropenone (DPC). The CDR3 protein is CASSLGGAGYQPQHF. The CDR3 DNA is TGTGCCAGCAGCTTAGGCGGGGCAGGTTATCAGCCCCAGCATTTT.